Below are 10 T cell receptor beta chains sequenced from a single sample in a study of shared clonotypes between healthy human individuals. Some clones are missing from TCRdb's copy, which holds only in-frame ones; the method was immunoSEQ multiplex PCR. The table records roughly 2.4 million clones, around 95% of them present only once. Source material: naive CD4+ T cells sorted from blood. Specified subset: CD45RA+ positively selected. The receptors stem from a man aged 18-30 years in good health.

The gene calls are TRBV6-6 and TRBJ1-5; D unclear. V lost 1 base and J 4 bases, leaving 11 bases between the germline ends. Looked up from germline, CDR1 is MNHNY and CDR2 is SVGAGI (reference sequence). The CDR3 consists of 15 residues. This CDR3 reads CASSYLVSTNQPQHF. DNA of the CDR3: TGTGCCAGCAGTTACTTAGTCAGTACGAATCAGCCCCAGCATTTT.

The chain joins TRBV5-1 to TRBJ2-2; D is uncertain. Trimming pared 6 bases from V and 3 bases from J, leaving 12 bases between. This CDR3 is 14 amino acids long. The germline V gene has CDR1 SGHRS and CDR2 YFSETQ. CDR3 residues: CASTKEGYTGELFF. CDR3 nucleotides: TGCGCCAGCACCAAAGAAGGTTACACCGGGGAGCTGTTTTTT. Using reference TRBV5-1 and TRBJ2-2 for the parts outside the CDR3, the full variable domain is KAGVTQTPRYLIKTRGQQVTLSCSPISGHRSVSWYQQTPGQGLQFLFEYFSETQRNKGNFPGRFSGRQFSNSRSEMNVSTLELGDSALYLCASTKEGYTGELFFGEGSRLTVL.

The V and J genes are TRBV18 and TRBJ2-5; D not resolved. Germline V gene lookup returns CDR1 KGHSH and CDR2 LQKENI. Trimming pared 3 bases from V and 5 bases from J, leaving 13 bases between. The CDR3 sequence is 14 residues long. In nucleotides, the CDR3 is TGTGCCAGCTCACCTCTAGGCCTATACGAGACCCAGTACTTC. It translates to CASSPLGLYETQYF.

Only one count was recorded for this clone. Here the CDR3 reads CASSLWAGEAFF. CDR3 sequence (DNA): TGTGCCAGCAGCTTATGGGCGGGTGAAGCTTTCTTT. The V and J genes are TRBV7-8 and TRBJ1-1; no reliable D call. The V and J ends lost 2 bases and 7 bases respectively, with 8 bases between them. CDR3 length: 12 amino acids. In germline, CDR1 is SGHVS, CDR2 FQNEAQ. The whole variable domain, remainder taken from reference TRBV7-8 and TRBJ1-1, is GAGVSQSPRYKVAKRGQDVALRCDPISGHVSLFWYQQALGQGPEFLTYFQNEAQLDKSGLPSDRFFAERPEGSVSTLKIQRTQQEDSAVYLCASSLWAGEAFFGQGTRLTVV.

The chain joins TRBV27 to TRBJ1-1; no definite D call. Trimming took off 4 bases at V and 4 bases at J, with 10 bases between the two ends. From germline, CDR1 is MNHEY and CDR2 SMNVEV (reference sequence). This CDR3 spans 13 amino acids. CDR3 in amino acids: CASSSRTGTEAFF. CDR3 DNA sequence: TGTGCCAGCAGTTCGAGGACGGGCACTGAAGCTTTCTTT.

The chain uses TRBV6-5 and TRBJ1-6; no reliable D call. Trimming cost V 2 bases and J 3 bases, with 8 bases left between them. Germline CDR1 MNHEY, CDR2 SVGAGI. The CDR3 extends over 15 amino acids. CDR3 loop: CASSYRQIYNSPLHF. The CDR3 bases are TGTGCCAGCAGTTACCGTCAGATCTATAATTCACCCCTCCACTTT.

V gene TRBV4-1 combines with J gene TRBJ2-7, with TRBD2 as a possible D gene (5 bases). Germline V gene data show CDR1 as MGHRA and CDR2 as YSYEKL. This CDR3 spans 11 amino acids. V was clipped by 1 base and J by 7 bases, with 5 bases between them. The DNA of the CDR3 is TGCGCCAGCAGCCAAGCGGGGGAGCAGTACTTC. Protein: CASSQAGEQYF.

The CDR3 bases are TGTGCCAGAAACATTCCTTTGGAAGTGGGAACAGGGGATTTGAACACTGAAGCTTTCTTT. Translating it yields CARNIPLEVGTGDLNTEAFF. The chain joins TRBV5-3 to TRBJ1-1; 7 positions agree with TRBD1. TRBV5-3 is flagged as an ORF with uncertain function. After removal of 6 bases from V and 0 bases from J, the junction contained 23 bases not matched to a gene. The CDR3 is 20 residues long.

The V and J genes are TRBV2 and TRBJ2-2; TRBD2 agrees at 8 bases. The V and J ends lost 5 bases and 0 bases, in that order; junction bases with no gene match: 2. CDR3 length: 15 residues. Per the germline V gene, CDR1 is SNHLY and CDR2 is FYNNEI. CDR3 nucleotide sequence: TGTGCCAGCAGTACTAGCGGAGCGAACACCGGGGAGCTGTTTTTT. It translates to CASSTSGANTGELFF.

The chain employs TRBV10-3 and TRBJ2-7; 11 bases agree with TRBD2. Germline CDR1 and CDR2: ENHRY and SYGVKD. The CDR3 covers 15 residues. The V gene end was trimmed by 0 bases and the J gene end by 5 bases; junction bases not matched to a gene: 3. CDR3 nucleotides: TGTGCCATCAGTGAGTCAACTAGCGGGAGTGACGAGCAGTACTTC. Protein product: CAISESTSGSDEQYF.